The sequence of this TCR beta chain was determined in a study of identifying expanded T cells in peripheral blood. TCRdb's copy holds only in-frame clones and misses some; the assay was immunoSEQ multiplex PCR. The repertoire has under 110,000 clones, approximately 88% of them found once; the top ten carry approximately 18%. The V gene's germline CDR1 is LNHNV and CDR2 YYDKDF (reference sequence). Between the trimmed V and J ends, which lost 3 bases and 2 bases, there was a span of 14 bases. The CDR3 extends over 15 amino acids. The clonotype was recovered from a person aged 18 to 70 in good health. V gene TRBV15 combines with J gene TRBJ2-7; TRBD2 is a possible D gene (7 bases). What was sequenced was blood. This chain's CDR3 is CATSSGGGGAYEQYF. The CDR3 bases are TGTGCCACCAGCAGTGGGGGGGGCGGCGCCTACGAGCAGTACTTC.